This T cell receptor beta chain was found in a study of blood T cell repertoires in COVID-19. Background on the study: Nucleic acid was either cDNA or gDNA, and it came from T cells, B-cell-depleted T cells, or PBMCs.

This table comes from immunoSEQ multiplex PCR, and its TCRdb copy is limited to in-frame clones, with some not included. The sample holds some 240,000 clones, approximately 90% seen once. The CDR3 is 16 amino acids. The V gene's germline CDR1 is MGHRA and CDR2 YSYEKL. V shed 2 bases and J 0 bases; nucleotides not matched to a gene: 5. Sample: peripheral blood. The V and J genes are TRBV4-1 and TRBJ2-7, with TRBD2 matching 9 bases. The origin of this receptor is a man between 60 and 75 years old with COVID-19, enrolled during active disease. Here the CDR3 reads CASSQQTSGASYEQYF. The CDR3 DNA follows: TGCGCCAGCAGCCAACAGACTAGCGGAGCCTCCTACGAGCAGTACTTC.